This T cell receptor (beta chain) was sequenced for a study of PD-L1 blockade in urothelial cancer. Regarding time point: peripheral blood 6 weeks after treatment start. Data came from immunoSEQ multiplex PCR; TCRdb stores just in-frame clones and leaves some out. The sample consists of about 45,000 clones, more than 75% of them appearing once. The V segment lost 1 base and the J segment 3 bases; nucleotides outside the gene matches: 7. The CDR3 has 15 amino acids. CDR1 is GTSNPN and CDR2 is SVGIG in the germline V gene (reference sequence). This sequence was found in a man between 60 and 75 years old with urothelial cancer. J is TRBJ2-7 and V is TRBV30, with 9 nucleotides matching TRBD1. This sample comprised PBMCs, obtained around atezolizumab (anti-PD-L1) treatment. The CDR3, as DNA: TGTGCCTGGAGTGATGGGACAGGGAAAGGCTACGAGCAGTACTTC. It specifies CAWSDGTGKGYEQYF.